This TCR beta chain is drawn from a study of cytomegalovirus exposure and HLA in healthy donors. Study-level background: The same platform was used for the 100 to 150 validation repertoires and the roughly 730 first-cohort repertoires, a later analysis reported. Study conclusions and caveats: Listed as cytomegalovirus-associated were around 160 TCR beta chains.

V dropped 0 bases and J dropped 4 bases, with 6 bases sitting between them. CDR3 length: 13 amino acids. Germline V gene sequence: CDR1 MGHRA, CDR2 YSYEKL. Using immunoSEQ multiplex PCR, the repertoire was profiled, and TCRdb retains in-frame clones only, with some absent. The sample lists 200,000 to 250,000 clones, roughly 83% occurring once. On this clone itself: Its antigen is not known.

This sequence was found in a woman aged 25-40 years in good health and CMV-seropositive. The rearrangement joins TRBV4-1 to TRBJ1-2, with a weak D call TRBD1 (6 bases). Sequencing was performed on PBMCs. The CDR3 nucleotides read TGCGCCAGCAGCCAAGACAGGGGCTATGGCTACACCTTC. Its translation: CASSQDRGYGYTF.